The rows below give T cell receptor beta chains drawn from one sample of a study of T cells of healthy individuals. TCRdb ran MiXCR on the 5' RACE reads and lists one entry per CDR3 protein. The sample shows 40,000 to 60,000 distinct CDR3 sequences, roughly 15% of them seen only once. These receptors came from a human donor in good health. CDR3s include the opening cysteine and the closing phenylalanine or tryptophan. The order of the fields is J gene, V gene, clone size, D gene, CDR3 protein, CDR3 DNA. A D gene is named only where the DNA matches it firmly. Only part of the rows carry a size: once, few, many, or a class if the clone is expanded.

J: TRBJ1-3; V: TRBV9; size: many; D: TRBD1; CDR3: CASSGTGAPGNTIYF; DNA: TGTGCCAGCAGCGGGACAGGGGCGCCGGGAAACACCATATATTTT
J: TRBJ2-5; V: TRBV2; size: many; D: .; CDR3: CASSDGGQGQETQYF; DNA: TGTGCCAGCAGTGACGGGGGCCAGGGGCAAGAGACCCAGTACTTC
J: TRBJ2-3; V: TRBV6-2/TRBV6-3; size: few; D: .; CDR3: CASKPEGDLTDTQYF; DNA: TGTGCCAGCAAGCCTGAGGGAGATCTCACAGATACGCAGTATTTT
J: TRBJ2-5; V: TRBV20-1; size: many; D: .; CDR3: CSARALGPSQETQYF; DNA: TGCAGTGCTAGAGCTTTGGGACCTTCCCAAGAGACCCAGTACTTC
J: TRBJ1-1; V: TRBV18; size: many; D: .; CDR3: CASSPVRGMNTEAFF; DNA: TGTGCCAGCTCACCAGTGAGGGGAATGAACACTGAAGCTTTCTTT
J: TRBJ1-3; V: TRBV5-1; size: .; D: .; CDR3: CASSLNPAVTSGNTIHF; DNA: TGCGCCAGCAGCTTGAATCCCGCAGTAACCTCTGGAAACACCATACATTTT
J: TRBJ1-4; V: TRBV4-3; size: many; D: .; CDR3: CASSQSVATNEKLFF; DNA: TGCGCCAGCAGCCAGAGCGTCGCAACTAATGAAAAACTGTTTTTT
J: TRBJ2-7; V: TRBV5-1; size: .; D: .; CDR3: CASSLLSPRDGYEQYF; DNA: TGCGCCAGCAGCTTGCTGTCTCCTCGGGATGGCTACGAGCAGTACTTC
J: TRBJ1-1; V: TRBV6-2/TRBV6-3; size: few; D: .; CDR3: CASTEQGTIRSEAFF; DNA: TGTGCCAGCACCGAACAGGGAACCATCCGCAGTGAAGCTTTCTTT
J: TRBJ1-5; V: TRBV18; size: many; D: .; CDR3: CASSPGLQNQPQHF; DNA: TGTGCCAGCTCACCGGGACTTCAGAATCAGCCCCAGCATTTT
J: TRBJ2-2; V: TRBV3-1; size: few; D: .; CDR3: CASSYQGTLNTGELFF; DNA: TGTGCCAGCAGCTACCAAGGGACCCTTAACACCGGGGAGCTGTTTTTT
J: TRBJ2-7; V: TRBV12-3/TRBV12-4; size: few; D: .; CDR3: CASNAGTYEQYF; DNA: TGTGCCAGCAATGCGGGAACCTACGAGCAGTACTTC
J: TRBJ1-1; V: TRBV30; size: .; D: .; CDR3: CAWSVLWDTEAFF; DNA: TGTGCCTGGAGTGTACTCTGGGACACTGAAGCTTTCTTT
J: TRBJ2-7; V: TRBV10-3; size: many; D: TRBD1; CDR3: CAISGTGKPYEQYF; DNA: TGTGCCATCTCCGGGACAGGGAAACCCTACGAGCAGTACTTC
J: TRBJ2-3; V: TRBV6-1; size: .; D: .; CDR3: CASSEGLTDTQYF; DNA: TGTGCCAGCAGTGAGGGTCTCACAGATACGCAGTATTTT
J: TRBJ2-3; V: TRBV7-9; size: .; D: .; CDR3: CASSLAGRLKHF; DNA: TGTGCCAGCAGCTTAGCGGGGAGACTAAAGCATTTT
J: TRBJ2-1; V: TRBV20-1; size: many; D: .; CDR3: CSATRDSWDEQFF; DNA: TGCAGTGCCACCCGGGACTCTTGGGATGAGCAGTTCTTC
J: TRBJ2-1; V: TRBV24-1; size: few; D: TRBD2; CDR3: CATSGLAGGSYNEQFF; DNA: TGTGCCACCAGTGGGCTAGCGGGAGGCTCCTACAATGAGCAGTTCTTC
J: TRBJ2-5; V: TRBV20-1; size: few; D: .; CDR3: CSAIPGEETQYF; DNA: TGCAGTGCTATCCCAGGGGAAGAGACCCAGTACTTC
J: TRBJ2-5; V: TRBV7-2; size: .; D: TRBD2; CDR3: CASSPRASGRWGETQYF; DNA: TGTGCCAGCAGCCCCAGGGCTAGCGGGAGATGGGGAGAGACCCAGTACTTC
J: TRBJ2-5; V: TRBV7-9; size: .; D: TRBD2; CDR3: CASSLKTGGSETQYF; DNA: TGTGCCAGCAGCCTTAAGACGGGGGGATCGGAGACCCAGTACTTC
J: TRBJ2-4; V: TRBV29-1; size: many; D: .; CDR3: CSAGQKNIQYF; DNA: TGCAGCGCCGGACAAAAAAACATTCAGTACTTC